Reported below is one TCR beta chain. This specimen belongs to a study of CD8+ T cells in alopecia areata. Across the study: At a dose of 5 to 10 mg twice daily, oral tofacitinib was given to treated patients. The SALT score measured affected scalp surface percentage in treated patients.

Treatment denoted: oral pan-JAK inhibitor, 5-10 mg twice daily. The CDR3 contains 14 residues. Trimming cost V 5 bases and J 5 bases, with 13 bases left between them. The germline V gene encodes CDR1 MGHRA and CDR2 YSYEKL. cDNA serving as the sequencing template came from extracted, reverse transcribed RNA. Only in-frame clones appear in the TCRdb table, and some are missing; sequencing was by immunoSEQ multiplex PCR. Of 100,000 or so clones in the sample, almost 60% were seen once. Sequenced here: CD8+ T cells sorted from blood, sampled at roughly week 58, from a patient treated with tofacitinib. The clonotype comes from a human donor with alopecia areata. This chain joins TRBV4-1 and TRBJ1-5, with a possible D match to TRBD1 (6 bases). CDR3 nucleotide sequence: TGCGCCAGCAGCTCTCGGGCAGGGGATCAGCCCCAGCATTTT. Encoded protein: CASSSRAGDQPQHF.